These 25 T cell receptor beta chains were all obtained from the same sample, sequenced in a study of early T cells in non-severe SARS-CoV-2 infection. TCRdb itself ran the 5' RACE reads through MiXCR, one entry per CDR3 protein. In the table there are over 75,000 distinct CDR3 sequences, under 15% of which are singletons. Sequencing was done on a sample of whole blood. The receptor set was obtained from an adult who was a healthcare worker with PCR-confirmed SARS-CoV-2 infection or an uninfected control (not recorded which).

This clonotype appeared a few times. The chain carries TRBV27 and TRBJ2-3; D perhaps matches TRBD2 (6 bases). From germline, CDR1 is MNHEY and CDR2 SMNVEV (reference sequence). V lost 2 bases, J lost 2 bases, and 8 bases lay in between. The CDR3 sequence is 14 residues long. The CDR3 sequence: CASSLAGYTDTQYF. The CDR3 DNA sequence: TGTGCCAGCAGTTTAGCGGGGTACACAGATACGCAGTATTTT.

Ten or more counts support this clonotype. The genes are TRBV20-1 and TRBJ2-7; 7 bases match TRBD2. The CDR3 loop spans 15 amino acids. Losses at the gene ends were 0 bases for V and 4 bases for J; bases not matched to a gene: 9. Germline V gene data show CDR1 as DFQATT and CDR2 as SNEGSKA (reference sequence). The CDR3 nucleotides read TGCAGTGCTAGAGATTCGAGAGCGGGAAGGTACGAGCAGTACTTC. It specifies CSARDSRAGRYEQYF.

The gene calls are TRBV12-3 or TRBV12-4 and TRBJ2-1; a weak D match, TRBD2 (5 bases). The CDR3 consists of 17 residues. V was cut by 4 bases and J by 2 bases, with 18 bases left in between. The CDR3, as DNA: TGTGCCAGCAGTTCCGAGGGTAGGCAAAGGGCCTACAATGAGCAGTTCTTC. Translation gives CASSSEGRQRAYNEQFF.

This chain links TRBV28 with TRBJ2-7, with 7 bases identical to TRBD2. This CDR3 has 15 residues. CDR1 MDHEN and CDR2 SYDVKM come from the germline V gene. V gave up 6 bases and J gave up 3 bases; unmatched junction bases: 11. For the CDR3, the DNA is TGTGCCAGCAGCCCCTCTAGCGGCAGAAGCTACGAGCAGTACTTC. Translating gives CASSPSSGRSYEQYF.

A few counts support this clonotype. The chain joins TRBV6-5 to TRBJ2-7; 12 bases agree with TRBD2. Per germline, CDR1 MNHEY and CDR2 SVGAGI. The CDR3 has 14 amino acids. V was clipped by 7 bases and J by 6 bases; unmatched bases: 7. CDR3 sequence (DNA): TGTGCCAGCAAACTCGGACTAGCGGGAACCGAGCAGTACTTC. It yields the protein CASKLGLAGTEQYF.

The rearrangement links TRBV27 to TRBJ1-1; D gene unclear. Trimming took 8 bases from V and 3 from J, leaving 13 bases between them. Germline CDR1 and CDR2: MNHEY and SMNVEV (reference sequence). The CDR3 totals 13 residues. The CDR3 coding sequence is TGTGCCAGCGTCAACAGACTTTACACTGAAGCTTTCTTT. As protein: CASVNRLYTEAFF.

The sample holds many counts of this clonotype. This sequence joins TRBV24-1 and TRBJ2-7; 10 bases match TRBD2. The J segment lost 1 base and the V segment lost 6 bases, leaving 5 bases of the junction unmatched. Germline values: CDR1 KGHDR, CDR2 SFDVKD. This CDR3 contains 15 residues. As DNA, the CDR3 is TGTGCCACCAGTCCCCTGACTAGCGGGTCCTACGAGCAGTACTTC. Translation gives CATSPLTSGSYEQYF.

This clonotype was counted between two and nine times. The chain carries TRBV10-2 and TRBJ2-7; tentatively, D is TRBD2 (5 bases). This CDR3 is 8 amino acids long. V gave up 9 bases and J gave up 13 bases, with 10 bases separating them. CDR1 and CDR2 from the germline V gene are WSHSY and SAAADI. CDR3 nucleotide sequence: TGCGCCAGGAGCCGGGGATACTTC. This translates into CARSRGYF.

This clonotype was detected only a few times. This chain connects TRBV20-1 to TRBJ2-3; no clear D. The ends were cut back, 4 bases at V and 7 bases at J, with 9 bases in the middle. CDR1 and CDR2 (germline): DFQATT, SNEGSKA (reference sequence). The CDR3 totals 11 residues. CDR3 protein: CSANPRNTQYF. The DNA for the CDR3 is TGCAGTGCTAATCCTAGGAATACGCAGTATTTT.

This clonotype has only a few counts. The V and J genes are TRBV5-6 and TRBJ2-2; 10 bases map to TRBD2. Losses at the gene ends were 0 bases for V and 7 bases for J; bases not matched to a gene: 6. Germline assignment: CDR1 SGHDT and CDR2 YYEEEE. This CDR3 is built from 16 residues. The CDR3 reads CASSLEPSGSIGELFF. CDR3 sequence (DNA): TGTGCCAGCAGCTTGGAGCCTAGCGGGAGTATCGGGGAGCTGTTTTTT. The whole variable domain, filled in from reference TRBV5-6 and TRBJ2-2, reads DAGVTQSPTHLIKTRGQQVTLRCSPKSGHDTVSWYQQALGQGPQFIFQYYEEEERQRGNFPDRFSGHQFPNYSSELNVNALLLGDSALYLCASSLEPSGSIGELFFGEGSRLTVL.

This clonotype was counted between two and nine times. The gene calls are TRBV12-3 or TRBV12-4 and TRBJ1-3, with D unclear. The CDR3 extends over 14 amino acids. The V end was cut by 5 bases, the J end by 7 bases, with 15 bases between. This CDR3 reads CASSPSSVWNTIYF. CDR3 coding DNA: TGTGCCAGCAGTCCCTCGTCAGTTTGGAACACCATATATTTT.

This clonotype was recorded a few times. The V gene is TRBV2, the J gene TRBJ2-7; a weak D match, TRBD1 (7 bases). Germline CDR1 reads SNHLY; CDR2 reads FYNNEI. The CDR3 runs to 13 residues. The V end lost 6 bases, the J end lost 5 bases, and 14 bases lay between the germline ends. CDR3 coding DNA: TGTGCCAGCAGGGGCGGGACAGCCGACGAGCAGTACTTC. Translating gives CASRGGTADEQYF.

This clonotype occurred a few times. This sequence joins TRBV7-2 and TRBJ2-5; D possibly matches TRBD1 or TRBD2 (5 bases each). CDR1 and CDR2 from the germline V gene are SGHTA and FQGNSA. The CDR3 is 13 amino acids. V was shortened by 10 bases and J by 1 base, with 13 bases between the two germline ends. CDR3 bases: TGTGCCACGGGACGCGGGTCCCAAGAGACCCAGTACTTC. It yields the protein CATGRGSQETQYF. Variable domain in full (rest from reference TRBV7-2 and TRBJ2-5): GAGVSQSPSNKVTEKGKDVELRCDPISGHTALYWYRQSLGQGLEFLIYFQGNSAPDKSGLPSDRFSAERTGGSVSTLTIQRTQQEDSAVYLCATGRGSQETQYFGPGTRLLVL.

This clonotype occurred once. The V and J genes are TRBV6-1 and TRBJ2-1, with D unresolved. Trimming left V 2 bases short and J 1 base short, with 9 bases between. Germline V gene sequence: CDR1 MNHNS, CDR2 SASEGT. The length of the CDR3 is 15 residues. In nucleotides, the CDR3 is TGTGCCAGCAGTGAACAGGTTAATTCCTACAATGAGCAGTTCTTC. Amino acid sequence: CASSEQVNSYNEQFF.

The sample holds a few counts of this clonotype. The chain carries TRBV19 and TRBJ2-3; perhaps TRBD2 as D (6 bases). Trimming took 10 bases from V and 0 from J, leaving 14 bases between them. The CDR3 is 14 amino acids. CDR1 and CDR2 from the germline V gene are LNHDA and SQIVND (reference sequence). The CDR3 DNA sequence: TGTGCCACCAAGAGTCGGGAGAGCACAGATACGCAGTATTTT. Translating gives CATKSRESTDTQYF.

This clonotype was seen only a few times. V and J are TRBV3-1 and TRBJ2-1; 13 bases agree with TRBD2. The CDR3 spans 15 residues. The germline V gene has CDR1 LGHDT and CDR2 YNNKEL (reference sequence). The ends lost 4 bases at V and 7 bases at J; junction bases unmatched: 4. CDR3 coding DNA: TGTGCCAGCAGCCCCAGGACTAGCGGGAGTAATGAGCAGTTCTTC. Translating gives CASSPRTSGSNEQFF.

The J gene is TRBJ1-1, the V gene TRBV28, with D unclear. This CDR3 region has 10 residues. Per germline, CDR1 MDHEN and CDR2 SYDVKM. V shed 6 bases and J shed 10 bases, with 9 bases lying between them. Here the CDR3 reads CASRYKIAFF. CDR3 in DNA: TGTGCCAGCAGATATAAGATAGCTTTCTTT.

This chain uses TRBV7-9 with TRBJ2-3; 9 bases fit TRBD2. The CDR3 length is 15 residues. From germline, CDR1 is SEHNR and CDR2 FQNEAQ (reference sequence). V trimming: 2 bases; J trimming: 4 bases; junction bases outside the gene matches: 4. CDR3 sequence: CASSLFGGRADTQYF. The CDR3 region has the DNA TGTGCCAGCAGCTTATTCGGCGGGAGGGCAGATACGCAGTATTTT.

The table lists this clonotype with a few counts. The gene calls are TRBV6-2 or TRBV6-3 and TRBJ1-1; the D is unclear. The CDR3 has 13 residues. Germline V CDR1 and CDR2: MNHEY, SVGEGT. The germline V and J ends were trimmed by 5 bases and 10 bases, with 17 bases remaining between them. The CDR3 loop reads CASSPRWVFAAFF. The CDR3 nucleotides are TGTGCCAGCAGTCCCCGTTGGGTCTTTGCAGCTTTCTTT.

This clonotype has at least ten counts. The genes are TRBV10-2 and TRBJ2-3, with a weak D call TRBD1 (6 bases). Per germline, CDR1 WSHSY and CDR2 SAAADI. Trimming took off 6 bases at V and 4 bases at J, with 17 bases between the two ends. The CDR3 has 15 amino acids. CDR3 in amino acids: CASRLVQDRPDTQYF. In DNA form, the CDR3 reads TGCGCCAGCAGGTTGGTTCAGGACAGACCAGATACGCAGTATTTT.

The CDR3 region has the DNA TGTGCCAGCAGCTTAGATACTAGACAAGAGACCCAGTACTTC. It translates to CASSLDTRQETQYF. The chain employs TRBV11-1 and TRBJ2-5, with a tentative D call TRBD2 (5 bases). CDR3 length equals 14 residues. Per the germline V gene, CDR1 is SGHAT and CDR2 is FQDESV (reference sequence). Trimming removed 1 base at V and 2 bases at J, with 8 bases between.

The chain links TRBV4-1 to TRBJ2-3, with 9 nucleotides matching TRBD1. The V gene end was trimmed by 6 bases and the J gene end by 5 bases; junction bases not matched to a gene: 9. There are 15 residues in the CDR3. Germline assignment: CDR1 MGHRA and CDR2 YSYEKL. The CDR3 DNA follows: TGCGCCAGCAGGACCCTTGGGACAGGGCAAGATACGCAGTATTTT. This sequence encodes CASRTLGTGQDTQYF.

The chain recombines TRBV2 with TRBJ2-7, with D unresolved. The ends were cut back, 4 bases at V and 2 bases at J, with 9 bases in the middle. The CDR3 is made up of 13 amino acids. The germline CDR1 and CDR2 sequences are SNHLY and FYNNEI. CDR3 in amino acids: CASSVRQTYEQYF. In DNA, the CDR3 is TGTGCCAGCAGTGTACGGCAGACCTACGAGCAGTACTTC.

V is TRBV2 and J is TRBJ1-2; no firm D call. V lost 6 bases and J 1 base, leaving 9 bases between the germline ends. The germline V gene encodes CDR1 SNHLY and CDR2 FYNNEI. The CDR3 has 13 residues. CDR3 protein: CASSQQLNYGYTF. CDR3 sequence (DNA): TGTGCCAGCAGCCAACAGCTTAACTATGGCTACACCTTC.

The chain links TRBV12-3 or TRBV12-4 to TRBJ2-7; D may be TRBD2 (5 bases). The length of the CDR3 is 13 residues. Trimming took 6 bases from V and 6 from J, leaving 15 bases between them. The CDR3 is CASRELGSSEQYF. For the CDR3, the DNA is TGTGCCAGCAGGGAACTAGGTTCTTCCGAGCAGTACTTC.